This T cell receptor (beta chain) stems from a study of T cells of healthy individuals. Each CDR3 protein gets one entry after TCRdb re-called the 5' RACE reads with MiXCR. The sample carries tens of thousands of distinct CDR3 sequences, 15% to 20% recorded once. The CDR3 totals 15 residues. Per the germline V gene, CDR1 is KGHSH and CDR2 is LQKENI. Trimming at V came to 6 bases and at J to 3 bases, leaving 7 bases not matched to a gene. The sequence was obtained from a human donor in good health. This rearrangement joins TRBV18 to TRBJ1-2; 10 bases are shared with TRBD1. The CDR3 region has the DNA TGTGCCAGCTCCTACGGGGACAGGGGCTACTATGGCTACACCTTC. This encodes CASSYGDRGYYGYTF.